This T cell receptor (beta chain) was captured in a study of T cell responses to AZD1222 COVID-19 vaccine. The wider study: Some second doses came at about 4 weeks and others at about 12 weeks; these were pooled.

This clone occurred a few times. Its antigen is undetermined. The CDR3 consists of 16 residues. CDR1 SEHNR and CDR2 FQNEAQ come from the germline V gene (reference sequence). The germline V and J ends were trimmed by 0 bases and 4 bases, with 12 bases remaining between them. Overall study findings and caveats: Vaccination with two AZD1222 doses was followed by a rise in Spike-specific TCR breadth and depth.

Libraries were prepared by immunoSEQ multiplex PCR; TCRdb keeps only in-frame clonotypes and omits some of them. The table shows about 170,000 clones, with about 85% occurring only once. Sequencing used peripheral blood, obtained on day 0 of AZD1222 vaccination. The chain couples TRBV7-9 to TRBJ2-2; no clear D. The TCR was taken from an adult in good health. The CDR3 here is CASSLALGLSTGELFF. The CDR3 coding sequence is TGTGCCAGCAGCTTAGCGCTGGGGTTGAGCACCGGGGAGCTGTTTTTT.